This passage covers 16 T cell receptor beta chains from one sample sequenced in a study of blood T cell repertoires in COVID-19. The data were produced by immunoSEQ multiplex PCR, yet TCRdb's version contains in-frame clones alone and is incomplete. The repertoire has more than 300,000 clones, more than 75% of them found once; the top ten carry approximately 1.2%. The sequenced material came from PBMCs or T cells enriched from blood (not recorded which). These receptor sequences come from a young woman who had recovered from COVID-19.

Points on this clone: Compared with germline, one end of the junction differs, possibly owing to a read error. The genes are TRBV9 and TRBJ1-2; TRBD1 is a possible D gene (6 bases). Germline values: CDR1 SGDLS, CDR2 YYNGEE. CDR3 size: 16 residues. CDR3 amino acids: CACSVIPTGANYGYTF. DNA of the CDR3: TGTGCCTGCAGCGTGATACCGACAGGCGCAAACTATGGCTACACCTTC.

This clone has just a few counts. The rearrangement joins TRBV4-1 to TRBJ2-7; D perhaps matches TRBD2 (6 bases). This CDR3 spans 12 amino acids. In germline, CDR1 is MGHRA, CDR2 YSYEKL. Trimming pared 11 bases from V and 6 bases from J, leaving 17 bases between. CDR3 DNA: TGCGCCGCGGGGACCCGCGGGCTCGAGCAGTACTTC. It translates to CAAGTRGLEQYF.

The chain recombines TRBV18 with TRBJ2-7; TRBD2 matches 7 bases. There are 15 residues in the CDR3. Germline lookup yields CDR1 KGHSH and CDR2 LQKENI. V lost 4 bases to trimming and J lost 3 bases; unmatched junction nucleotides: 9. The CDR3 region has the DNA TGTGCCAGCTCACTCGACAGCGGGAAATTCTACGAGCAGTACTTC. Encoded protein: CASSLDSGKFYEQYF. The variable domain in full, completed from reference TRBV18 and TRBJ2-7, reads NAGVMQNPRHLVRRRGQEARLRCSPMKGHSHVYWYRQLPEEGLKFMVYLQKENIIDESGMPKERFSAEFPKEGPSILRIQQVVRGDSAAYFCASSLDSGKFYEQYFGPGTRLTVT.

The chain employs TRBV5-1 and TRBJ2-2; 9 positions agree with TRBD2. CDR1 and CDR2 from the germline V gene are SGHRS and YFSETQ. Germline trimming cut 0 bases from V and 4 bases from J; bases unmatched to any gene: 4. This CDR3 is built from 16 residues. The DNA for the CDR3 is TGCGCCAGCAGCTTGGATGCGGGGGGGCTCACCGGGGAGCTGTTTTTT. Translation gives CASSLDAGGLTGELFF.

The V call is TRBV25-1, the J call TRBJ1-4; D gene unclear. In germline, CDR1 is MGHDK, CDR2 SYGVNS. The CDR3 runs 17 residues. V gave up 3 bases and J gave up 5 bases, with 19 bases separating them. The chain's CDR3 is CASSESLIDKKNEKLFF. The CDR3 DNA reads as TGTGCCAGCAGTGAGTCCCTCATAGACAAGAAGAATGAAAAACTGTTTTTT. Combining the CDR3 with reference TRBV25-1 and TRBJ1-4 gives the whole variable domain EADIYQTPRYLVIGTGKKITLECSQTMGHDKMYWYQQDPGMELHLIHYSYGVNSTEKGDLSSESTVSRIRTEHFPLTLESARPSHTSQYLCASSESLIDKKNEKLFFGSGTQLSVL.

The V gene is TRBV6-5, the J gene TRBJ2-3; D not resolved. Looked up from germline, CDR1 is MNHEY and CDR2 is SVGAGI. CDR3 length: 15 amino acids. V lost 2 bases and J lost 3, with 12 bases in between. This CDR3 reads CASSYALSDTDTQYF. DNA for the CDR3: TGTGCCAGCAGTTACGCACTATCGGATACAGATACGCAGTATTTT.

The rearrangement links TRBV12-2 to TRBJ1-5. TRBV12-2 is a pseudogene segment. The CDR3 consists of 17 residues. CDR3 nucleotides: TGTGCAAGTCGCTTAGATTCGAAGAGAGGGAGCGGGCAGCCCCAGCATTTT. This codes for CASRLDSKRGSGQPQHF.

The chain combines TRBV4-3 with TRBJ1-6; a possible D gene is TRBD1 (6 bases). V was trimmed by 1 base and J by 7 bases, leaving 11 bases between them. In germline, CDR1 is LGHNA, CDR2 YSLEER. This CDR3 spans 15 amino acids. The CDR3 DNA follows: TGCGCCAGCAGCCAAGCCAGGGGATTGAATTCACCCCTCCACTTT. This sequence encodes CASSQARGLNSPLHF.

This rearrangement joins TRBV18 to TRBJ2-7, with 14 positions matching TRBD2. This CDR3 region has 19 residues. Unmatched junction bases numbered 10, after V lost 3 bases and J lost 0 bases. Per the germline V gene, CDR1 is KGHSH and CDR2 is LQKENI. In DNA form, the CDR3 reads TGTGCCAGCTCACCGCGGCGGACTAGCGGGGGGCTAAACTCCTACGAGCAGTACTTC. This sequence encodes CASSPRRTSGGLNSYEQYF.

DNA of the CDR3: TGCGCCAGCTCCTCCGACAGGGTAGAGGGCTACACCTTC. Its translation is CASSSDRVEGYTF. V usage is TRBV5-1 and J usage is TRBJ1-2; 7 bases agree with TRBD1. In germline, CDR1 is SGHRS, CDR2 YFSETQ. With 7 bases clipped from V and 8 bases from J, the junction kept 11 bases outside the gene matches. The CDR3 runs to 13 residues.

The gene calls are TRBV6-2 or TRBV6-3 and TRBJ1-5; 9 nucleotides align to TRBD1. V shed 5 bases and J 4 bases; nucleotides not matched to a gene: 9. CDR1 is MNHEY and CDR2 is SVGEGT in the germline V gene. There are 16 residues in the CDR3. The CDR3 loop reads CASSPSGQGTNQPQHF. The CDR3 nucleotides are TGTGCCAGCAGTCCATCAGGACAGGGGACAAATCAGCCCCAGCATTTT.

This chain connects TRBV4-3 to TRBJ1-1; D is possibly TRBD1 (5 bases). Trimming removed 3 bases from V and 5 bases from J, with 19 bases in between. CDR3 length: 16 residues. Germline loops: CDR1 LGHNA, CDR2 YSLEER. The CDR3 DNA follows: TGCGCCAGCAGCCAGGGTGGGGCGGCCATTGGGACTGAAGCTTTCTTT. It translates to CASSQGGAAIGTEAFF.

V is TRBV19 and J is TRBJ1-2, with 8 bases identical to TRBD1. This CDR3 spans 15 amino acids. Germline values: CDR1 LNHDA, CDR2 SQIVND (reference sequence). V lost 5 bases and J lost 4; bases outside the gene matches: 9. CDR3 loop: CASSDARQGTYGYTF. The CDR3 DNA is TGTGCCAGTAGTGATGCCCGACAGGGGACCTATGGCTACACCTTC.

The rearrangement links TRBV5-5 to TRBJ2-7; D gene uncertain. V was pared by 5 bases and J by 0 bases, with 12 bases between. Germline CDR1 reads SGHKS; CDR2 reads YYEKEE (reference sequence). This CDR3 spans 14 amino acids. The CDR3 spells CASSLRHPSYEQYF. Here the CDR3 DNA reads TGTGCCAGCAGTCTCCGACATCCCTCCTACGAGCAGTACTTC.

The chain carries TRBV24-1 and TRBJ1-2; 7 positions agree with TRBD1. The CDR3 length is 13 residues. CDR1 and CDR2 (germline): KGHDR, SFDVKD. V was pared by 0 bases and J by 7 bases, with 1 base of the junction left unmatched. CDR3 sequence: CATSDLRQGGYTF. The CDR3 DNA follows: TGTGCCACCAGTGATTTGAGACAGGGTGGCTACACCTTC.

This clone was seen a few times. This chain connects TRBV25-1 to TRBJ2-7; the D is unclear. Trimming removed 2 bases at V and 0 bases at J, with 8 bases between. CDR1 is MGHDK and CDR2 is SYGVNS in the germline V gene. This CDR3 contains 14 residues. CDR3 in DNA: TGTGCCAGCAGTGAACTTCCTAGCTCCTACGAGCAGTACTTC. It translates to CASSELPSSYEQYF.